The present T cell receptor beta chain was sequenced within a study of OX40 agonist ivuxolimab in advanced cancers. The overall study: Three patients, one with hepatocellular carcinoma and two with cutaneous melanoma, responded partially.

Samples were taken at baseline and on day 1 of cycles 4 and 7. Measured with immunoSEQ multiplex PCR; TCRdb has only the in-frame clones, and not every one. The data show approximately 100,000 clones, around 90% seen once. The germline gives CDR1 LGHNA, CDR2 YSLEER. This CDR3 spans 17 amino acids. V was shortened by 2 bases and J by 7 bases, with 20 bases between the two germline ends. The sample in question was CD4+ or CD8+ T cells sorted from blood, obtained in a trial of the OX40 agonist ivuxolimab. This rearrangement joins TRBV4-3 to TRBJ2-2, with D perhaps assigned TRBD1 or TRBD2 (5 bases each). The clonotype originates from an adult with an advanced solid tumor such as melanoma, head and neck, liver or kidney cancer. CDR3: CASSQRRGSVRVGELFF. CDR3 nucleotide sequence: TGCGCCAGCAGCCAACGAAGGGGTAGCGTACGGGTCGGGGAGCTGTTTTTT.